The T cell receptor beta chain described here comes from a study of T cell responses to AZD1222 COVID-19 vaccine. Data came from immunoSEQ multiplex PCR; TCRdb stores just in-frame clones and leaves some out. Found here are 120,000 to 150,000 clones, roughly 92% of them singletons; the top ten hold roughly 10%. Worth noting for this clone: An end of the junction does not agree with germline; a read error may underlie this.

The CDR3 is made up of 16 amino acids. Germline V gene sequence: CDR1 SNHLY, CDR2 FYNNEI. The V gene is TRBV2, the J gene TRBJ1-5, with D possibly being TRBD1 (6 bases). This clonotype was sampled from an adult who received the AZD1222 COVID-19 vaccine. The input for sequencing was peripheral blood, taken 28 days after the second AZD1222 dose. This CDR3 reads CTSTKDSQIGNQPQHF. In DNA form, the CDR3 reads TGTACCAGCACCAAGGACAGCCAGATAGGCAATCAGCCCCAGCATTTT.